This TCR beta chain came from a study of blood T cell repertoires in COVID-19. Study overall: Acute and convalescent COVID-19 samples came from the United States, Italy and Spain.

Germline V gene lookup returns CDR1 SGHTA and CDR2 FQGNSA. This CDR3 has 15 amino acids. J was trimmed by 9 bases and V by 6 bases; bases with no gene match: 9. Followed over time, Seattle patients had been enrolled while infection was active. Per the authors' pipeline: Quantification of nucleated cells was approximated via reference gene primer amplification. The method was immunoSEQ multiplex PCR; TCRdb's version includes in-frame clones alone and lacks a portion of them. That table furnishes V, J and clone size, whereas the DNA furnished D and trimming. The sample records 300,000 to 400,000 clones, roughly 90% being singletons.

The sequence derives from a man younger than 40 with COVID-19, enrolled during active disease. The sample consisted of peripheral blood. V is TRBV7-2 and J is TRBJ1-6, with 9 bases aligning to TRBD1. CDR3 sequence: CASSPGQGLGSPLHF. CDR3 nucleotide sequence: TGTGCCAGCAGTCCAGGACAGGGGTTGGGTTCACCCCTCCACTTT.